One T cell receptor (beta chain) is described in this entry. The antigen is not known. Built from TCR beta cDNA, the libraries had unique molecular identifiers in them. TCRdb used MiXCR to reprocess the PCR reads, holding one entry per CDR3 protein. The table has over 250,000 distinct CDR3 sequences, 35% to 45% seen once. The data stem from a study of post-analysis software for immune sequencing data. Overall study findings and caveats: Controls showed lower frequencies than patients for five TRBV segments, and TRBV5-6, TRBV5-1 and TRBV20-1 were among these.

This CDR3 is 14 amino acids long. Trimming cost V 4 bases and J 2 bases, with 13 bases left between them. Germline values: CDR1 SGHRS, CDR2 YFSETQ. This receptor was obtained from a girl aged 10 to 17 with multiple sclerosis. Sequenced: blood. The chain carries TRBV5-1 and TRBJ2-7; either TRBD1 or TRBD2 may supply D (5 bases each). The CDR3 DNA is TGCGCCAGCAGCCCGGGTCGGGGACCCTACGAGCAGTACTTC. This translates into CASSPGRGPYEQYF.